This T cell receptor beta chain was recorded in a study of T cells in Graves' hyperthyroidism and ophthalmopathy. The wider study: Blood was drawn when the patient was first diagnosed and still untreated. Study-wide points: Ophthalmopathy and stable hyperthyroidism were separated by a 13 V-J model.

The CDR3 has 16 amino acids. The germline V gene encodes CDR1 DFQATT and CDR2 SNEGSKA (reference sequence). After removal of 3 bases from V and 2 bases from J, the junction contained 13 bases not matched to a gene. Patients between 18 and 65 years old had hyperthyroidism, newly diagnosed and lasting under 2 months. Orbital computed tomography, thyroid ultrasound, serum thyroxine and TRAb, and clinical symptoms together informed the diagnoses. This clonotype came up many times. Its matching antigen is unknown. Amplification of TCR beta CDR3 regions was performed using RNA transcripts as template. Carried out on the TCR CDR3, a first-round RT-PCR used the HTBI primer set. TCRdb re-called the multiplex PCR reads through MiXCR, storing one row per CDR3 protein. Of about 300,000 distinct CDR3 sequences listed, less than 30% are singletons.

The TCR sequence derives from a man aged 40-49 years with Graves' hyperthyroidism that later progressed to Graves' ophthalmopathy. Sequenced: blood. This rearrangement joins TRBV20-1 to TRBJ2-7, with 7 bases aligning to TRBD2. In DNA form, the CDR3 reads TGCAGTGCTAGTGGAGCAGCGGGGCGCGACGCCTACGAGCAGTACTTC. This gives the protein CSASGAAGRDAYEQYF.